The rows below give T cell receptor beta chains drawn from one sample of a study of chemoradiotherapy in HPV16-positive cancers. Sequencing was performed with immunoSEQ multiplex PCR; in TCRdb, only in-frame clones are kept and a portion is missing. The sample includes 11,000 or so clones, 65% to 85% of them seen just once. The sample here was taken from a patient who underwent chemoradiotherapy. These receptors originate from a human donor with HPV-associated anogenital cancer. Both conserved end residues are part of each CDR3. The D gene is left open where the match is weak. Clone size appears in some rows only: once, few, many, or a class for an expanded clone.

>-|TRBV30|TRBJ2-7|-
CAWSLDLGGEQYF
TGTGCCTGGAGCCTGGATTTGGGAGGCGAGCAGTACTTC
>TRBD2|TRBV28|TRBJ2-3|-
CASSPRTSGGYTDTQYF
TGTGCCAGCAGTCCACGGACTAGCGGGGGTTACACAGATACGCAGTATTTT
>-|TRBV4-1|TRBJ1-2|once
CASSRTPGANYGYTF
TGCGCCAGCAGCCGGACGCCGGGAGCTAACTATGGCTACACCTTC
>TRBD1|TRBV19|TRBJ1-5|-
CASSNQGDGQPQHF
TGTGCCAGTAGTAACCAGGGGGATGGTCAGCCCCAGCATTTT
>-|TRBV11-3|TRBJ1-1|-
CAKRGRGTEAFF
TGTGCCAAACGGGGGAGGGGCACTGAAGCTTTCTTT
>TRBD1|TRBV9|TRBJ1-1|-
CASSATGGLATEAFF
TGTGCCAGCAGCGCTACAGGGGGACTGGCGACTGAAGCTTTCTTT
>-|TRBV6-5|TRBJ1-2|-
CASSPGYGYTF
TGTGCCAGCAGCCCAGGGTATGGCTACACCTTC
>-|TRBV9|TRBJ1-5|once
CASSPGVNQPQHF
TGTGCCAGCAGCCCAGGGGTGAATCAGCCCCAGCATTTT
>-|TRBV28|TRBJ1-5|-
CASSLLGGQPQHF
TGTGCCAGCAGTTTATTGGGGGGCCAGCCCCAGCATTTT
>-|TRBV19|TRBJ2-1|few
CASMSISYNEQFF
TGTGCCAGTATGAGCATTTCCTACAATGAGCAGTTCTTC
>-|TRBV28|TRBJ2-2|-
CASSLSSDGELFF
TGTGCCAGCAGTTTATCCAGTGACGGGGAGCTGTTTTTT
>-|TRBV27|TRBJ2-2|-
CASSPQPANTGELFF
TGTGCCAGCAGTCCCCAGCCTGCGAACACCGGGGAGCTGTTTTTT
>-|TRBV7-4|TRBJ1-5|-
CASSLDRVNQPQHF
TGTGCCAGCAGCTTAGACAGGGTCAATCAGCCCCAGCATTTT
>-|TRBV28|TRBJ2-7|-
CASSFLGEQYF
TGTGCCAGCAGTTTCCTTGGAGAGCAGTACTTC
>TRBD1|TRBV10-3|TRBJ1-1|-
CAISVQGAPEAFF
TGTGCCATCAGTGTGCAGGGGGCACCTGAAGCTTTCTTT
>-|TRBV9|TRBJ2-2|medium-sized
CASSAVGGNTGELFF
TGTGCCAGCAGCGCGGTAGGGGGAAACACCGGGGAGCTGTTTTTT
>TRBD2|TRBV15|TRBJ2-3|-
CATSHPRLAGETDTQYF
TGTGCCACCAGCCACCCGAGACTAGCGGGAGAAACAGATACGCAGTATTTT
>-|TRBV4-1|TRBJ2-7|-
CASSQDPALLSEQYF
TGCGCCAGCAGCCAAGATCCGGCATTGCTATCAGAGCAGTACTTC
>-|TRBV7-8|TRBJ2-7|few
CASSSVRQADYEQYF
TGTGCCAGCAGCTCAGTCCGACAGGCTGACTACGAGCAGTACTTC
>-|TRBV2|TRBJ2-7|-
CASSNQRVAYEQYF
TGTGCCAGCTCTAATCAGCGGGTGGCCTACGAGCAGTACTTC
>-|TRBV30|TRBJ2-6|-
CAWRQRASGANVLTF
TGTGCCTGGAGACAAAGGGCCTCTGGGGCCAACGTCCTGACTTTC
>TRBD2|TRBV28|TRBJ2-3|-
CASSFISSGGFSTDTQYF
TGTGCCAGCAGTTTCATATCTAGCGGGGGCTTCAGCACAGATACGCAGTATTTT
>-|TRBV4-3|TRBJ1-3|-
CASSQVLGSSGNTIYF
TGCGCCAGCAGCCAGGTCCTTGGGAGCTCTGGAAACACCATATATTTT
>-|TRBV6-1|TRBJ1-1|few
CASSENWGLNTEAFF
TGTGCCAGCAGTGAAAATTGGGGATTGAACACTGAAGCTTTCTTT
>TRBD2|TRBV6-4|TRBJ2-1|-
CASSTGTSGSNEQFF
TGTGCCAGCAGTACCGGGACTAGCGGGAGTAATGAGCAGTTCTTC
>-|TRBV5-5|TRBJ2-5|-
CASRPSGGSGWETQYF
TGTGCCAGCAGACCTTCTGGAGGAAGTGGGTGGGAGACCCAGTACTTC
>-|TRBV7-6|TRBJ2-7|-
CASSFSPGAEQYF
TGTGCCAGCAGCTTTTCCCCTGGGGCCGAGCAGTACTTC
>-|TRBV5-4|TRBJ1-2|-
CASSQDSYYGYTF
TGTGCCAGCAGCCAAGACAGTTACTATGGCTACACCTTC
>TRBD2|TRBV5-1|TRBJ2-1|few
CASSLEASGLTSSYNEQFF
TGCGCCAGCAGCTTGGAGGCTAGCGGGCTTACTAGCTCCTACAATGAGCAGTTCTTC
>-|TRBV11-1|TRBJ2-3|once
CASSSAGSTDTQYF
TGTGCCAGCAGCTCAGCAGGAAGCACAGATACGCAGTATTTT
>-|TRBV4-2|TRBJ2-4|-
CAGSQEGNIQYF
TGTGCCGGCAGCCAAGAGGGGAACATTCAGTACTTC
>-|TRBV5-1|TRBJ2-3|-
CASSLRLPSTDTQYF
TGCGCCAGCAGCTTGAGGCTTCCTAGCACAGATACGCAGTATTTT
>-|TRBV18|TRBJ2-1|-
CASSPLASDEQFF
TGTGCCAGCTCCCCTTTAGCGAGCGATGAGCAGTTCTTC
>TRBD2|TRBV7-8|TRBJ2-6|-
CASSWEGVSGANVLTF
TGTGCCAGCAGCTGGGAGGGTGTCTCTGGGGCCAACGTCCTGACTTTC
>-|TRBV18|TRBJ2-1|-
CASSPGLRLETYNEQFF
TGTGCCAGCTCACCAGGACTTAGACTAGAAACTTACAATGAGCAGTTCTTC
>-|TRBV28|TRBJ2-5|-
CASSLIQEETQYF
TGTGCCAGCAGTTTGATCCAGGAGGAGACCCAGTACTTC
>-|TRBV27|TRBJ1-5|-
CASSLFRSQPQHF
TGTGCCAGCAGTTTATTCCGCAGTCAGCCCCAGCATTTT
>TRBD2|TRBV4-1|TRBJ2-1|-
CASSHGLAGSGEQFF
TGCGCCAGCAGCCACGGACTAGCGGGATCTGGTGAGCAGTTCTTC
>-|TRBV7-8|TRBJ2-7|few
CASIDSSYEQYF
TGTGCCAGCATCGACAGCTCCTACGAGCAGTACTTC
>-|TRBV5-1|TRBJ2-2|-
CASSLEPTGELFF
TGCGCCAGCAGCTTAGAACCGACCGGGGAGCTGTTTTTT
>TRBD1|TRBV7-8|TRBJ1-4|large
CASSLTATGGPEKLFF
TGTGCCAGCAGCTTAACAGCGACAGGGGGACCTGAAAAACTGTTTTTT
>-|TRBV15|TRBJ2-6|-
CATSRRTSGANVLTF
TGTGCCACCAGCAGACGTACCTCTGGGGCCAACGTCCTGACTTTC
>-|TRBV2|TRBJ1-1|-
CASRAGRILNTEAFF
TGTGCCAGCAGAGCTGGACGGATATTGAACACTGAAGCTTTCTTT
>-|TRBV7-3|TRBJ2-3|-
CASSLMVGTDTQYF
TGTGCCAGCAGCTTAATGGTTGGCACAGATACGCAGTATTTT
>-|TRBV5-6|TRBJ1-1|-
CASTHGVTEAFF
TGTGCCAGCACCCACGGGGTTACTGAAGCTTTCTTT
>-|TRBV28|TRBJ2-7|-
CASSLFGEQYF
TGTGCCAGCAGTTTATTTGGCGAGCAGTACTTC
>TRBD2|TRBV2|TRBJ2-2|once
CASRAGGPGMNTGELFF
TGTGCCAGCAGGGCGGGAGGGCCGGGTATGAACACCGGGGAGCTGTTTTTT
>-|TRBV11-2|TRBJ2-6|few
CASSLLSASSGANVLTF
TGTGCCAGCAGCTTACTCAGCGCGAGCTCTGGGGCCAACGTCCTGACTTTC
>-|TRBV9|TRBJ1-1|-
CASSVGSGSTEAFF
TGTGCCAGCAGCGTAGGTTCAGGGAGCACTGAAGCTTTCTTT
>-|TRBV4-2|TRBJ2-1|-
CASSQGSEGLNEQFF
TGTGCCAGCAGCCAAGGTTCGGAGGGCCTTAATGAGCAGTTCTTC